This record covers a single T cell receptor beta chain. These data belong to a study of blood T cell repertoires in COVID-19. Study information: COVID-19 samples from acute and convalescent phases originated in the United States, Italy and Spain.

Authors' processing steps: Estimation of nucleated cell counts relied on the amplification of reference gene primers. The assay was immunoSEQ multiplex PCR, and TCRdb's table has in-frame clones only and misses some. Clonal size and the V and J genes are those of that table, whereas D and trimming came from the DNA. Here the sample spans some 350,000 clones, around 90% being singletons. Sequenced input: peripheral blood. The TCR originated in a woman in her 30s with COVID-19, enrolled during active disease.

Written as DNA, the CDR3 is TGTGCCAGCAGCACCAGGACAGCCAACACTGAAGCTTTCTTT. Translated: CASSTRTANTEAFF. This chain uses TRBV7-8 with TRBJ1-1; D may be TRBD1 (6 bases). In germline, CDR1 is SGHVS, CDR2 FQNEAQ. There are 14 residues in the CDR3. Trimming shortened V by 5 bases and J by 2 bases, and 12 bases separated the two germline ends. The full variable domain, rest sourced from reference TRBV7-8 and TRBJ1-1, is GAGVSQSPRYKVAKRGQDVALRCDPISGHVSLFWYQQALGQGPEFLTYFQNEAQLDKSGLPSDRFFAERPEGSVSTLKIQRTQQEDSAVYLCASSTRTANTEAFFGQGTRLTVV.